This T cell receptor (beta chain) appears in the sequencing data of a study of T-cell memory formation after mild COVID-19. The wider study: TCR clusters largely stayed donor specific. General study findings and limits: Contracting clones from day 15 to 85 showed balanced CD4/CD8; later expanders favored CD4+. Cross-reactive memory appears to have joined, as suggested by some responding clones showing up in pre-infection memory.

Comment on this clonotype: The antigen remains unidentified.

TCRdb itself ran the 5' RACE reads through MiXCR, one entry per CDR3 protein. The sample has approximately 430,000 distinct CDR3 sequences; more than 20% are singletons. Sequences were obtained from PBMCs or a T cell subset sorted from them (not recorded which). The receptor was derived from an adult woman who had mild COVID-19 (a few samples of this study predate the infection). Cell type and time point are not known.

Here the CDR3 DNA reads TGCGCCAGCAGCTTGGGACAGGTGGACAATGAGCAGTTCTTC. Protein: CASSLGQVDNEQFF. This sequence joins TRBV5-1 and TRBJ2-1, with a weak D call TRBD1 (6 bases). Looked up from germline, CDR1 is SGHRS and CDR2 is YFSETQ. CDR3 size: 14 residues. The V and J ends lost 0 bases and 5 bases respectively, with 9 bases between them. The full variable domain, completed using reference TRBV5-1 and TRBJ2-1, is KAGVTQTPRYLIKTRGQQVTLSCSPISGHRSVSWYQQTPGQGLQFLFEYFSETQRNKGNFPGRFSGRQFSNSRSEMNVSTLELGDSALYLCASSLGQVDNEQFFGPGTRLTVL.